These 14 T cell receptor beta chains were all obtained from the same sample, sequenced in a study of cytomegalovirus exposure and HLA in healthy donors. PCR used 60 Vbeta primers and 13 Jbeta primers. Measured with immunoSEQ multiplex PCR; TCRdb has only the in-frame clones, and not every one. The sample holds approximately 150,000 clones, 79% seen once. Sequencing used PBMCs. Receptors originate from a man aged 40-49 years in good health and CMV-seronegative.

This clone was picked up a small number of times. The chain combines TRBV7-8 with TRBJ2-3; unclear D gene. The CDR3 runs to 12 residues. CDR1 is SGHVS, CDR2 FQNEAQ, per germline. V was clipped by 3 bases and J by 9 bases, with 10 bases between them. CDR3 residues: CASSFLESTQYF. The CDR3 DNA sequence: TGTGCCAGCAGCTTTCTGGAGTCGACGCAGTATTTT.

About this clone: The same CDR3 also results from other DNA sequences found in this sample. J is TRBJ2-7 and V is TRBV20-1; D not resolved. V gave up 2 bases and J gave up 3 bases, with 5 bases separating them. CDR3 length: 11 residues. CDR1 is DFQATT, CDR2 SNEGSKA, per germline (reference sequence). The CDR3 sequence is CSARSRYEQYF. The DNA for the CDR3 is TGCAGTGCTAGATCCCGCTACGAGCAGTACTTC.

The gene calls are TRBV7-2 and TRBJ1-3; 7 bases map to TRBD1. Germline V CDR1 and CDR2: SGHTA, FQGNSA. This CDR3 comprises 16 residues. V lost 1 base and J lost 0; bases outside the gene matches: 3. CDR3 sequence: CASSLEGQYSGNTIYF. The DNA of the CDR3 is TGTGCCAGCAGCTTAGAGGGACAGTACTCTGGAAACACCATATATTTT.

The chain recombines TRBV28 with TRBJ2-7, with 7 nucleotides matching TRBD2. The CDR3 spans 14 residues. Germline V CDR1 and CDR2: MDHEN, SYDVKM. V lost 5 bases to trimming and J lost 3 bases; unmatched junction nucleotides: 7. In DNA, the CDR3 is TGTGCCAGCAGTCCCCGACTAGCCATCTACGAGCAGTACTTC. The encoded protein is CASSPRLAIYEQYF.

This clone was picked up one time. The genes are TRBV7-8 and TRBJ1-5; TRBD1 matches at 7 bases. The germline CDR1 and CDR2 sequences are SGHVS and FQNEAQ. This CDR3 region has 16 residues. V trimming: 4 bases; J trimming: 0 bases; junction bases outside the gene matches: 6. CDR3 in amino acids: CASSSTGPYSNQPQHF. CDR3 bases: TGTGCCAGCAGCTCGACAGGGCCTTATAGCAATCAGCCCCAGCATTTT.

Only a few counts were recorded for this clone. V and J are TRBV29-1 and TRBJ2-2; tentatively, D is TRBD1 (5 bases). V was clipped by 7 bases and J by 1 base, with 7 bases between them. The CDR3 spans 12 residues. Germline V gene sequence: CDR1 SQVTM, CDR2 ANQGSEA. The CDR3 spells CSGTGNTGELFF. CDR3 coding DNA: TGCAGCGGAACAGGGAACACCGGGGAGCTGTTTTTT.

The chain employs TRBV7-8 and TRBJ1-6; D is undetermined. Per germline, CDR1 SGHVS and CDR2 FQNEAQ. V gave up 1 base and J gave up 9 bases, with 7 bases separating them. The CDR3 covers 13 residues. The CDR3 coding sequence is TGTGCCAGCAGCTTAGAAACCAGTTCACCCCTCCACTTT. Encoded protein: CASSLETSSPLHF.

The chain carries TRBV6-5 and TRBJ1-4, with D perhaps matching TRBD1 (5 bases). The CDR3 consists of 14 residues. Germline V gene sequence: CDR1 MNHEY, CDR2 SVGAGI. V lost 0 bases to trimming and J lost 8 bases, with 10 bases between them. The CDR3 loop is CASSYSGLGEKLFF. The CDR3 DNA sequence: TGTGCCAGCAGTTACTCGGGGCTCGGGGAAAAACTGTTTTTT.

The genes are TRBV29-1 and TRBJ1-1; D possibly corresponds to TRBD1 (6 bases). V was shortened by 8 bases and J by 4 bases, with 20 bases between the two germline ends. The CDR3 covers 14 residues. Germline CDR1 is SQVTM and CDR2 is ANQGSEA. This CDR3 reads CSSGTGTMSTEAFF. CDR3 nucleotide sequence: TGCAGCTCCGGAACAGGGACCATGAGCACTGAAGCTTTCTTT. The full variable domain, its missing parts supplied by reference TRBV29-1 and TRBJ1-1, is SAVISQKPSRDICQRGTSLTIQCQVDSQVTMMFWYRQQPGQSLTLIATANQGSEATYESGFVIDKFPISRPNLTFSTLTVSNMSPEDSSIYLCSSGTGTMSTEAFFGQGTRLTVV.

The CDR3 spells CASKSQRAKNIQYF. CDR3 coding DNA: TGTGCCAGTAAGTCTCAGAGGGCCAAAAACATTCAGTACTTC. This chain connects TRBV11-3 to TRBJ2-4, with D unresolved. CDR1 is SGHNT, CDR2 YENEEA, per germline. CDR3 length equals 14 residues. Trimming cost V 9 bases and J 1 base, with 13 bases left between them.

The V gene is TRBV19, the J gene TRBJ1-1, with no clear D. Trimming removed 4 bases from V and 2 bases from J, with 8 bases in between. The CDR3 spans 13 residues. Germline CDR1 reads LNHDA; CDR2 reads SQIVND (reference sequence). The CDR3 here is CASSTQTNTEAFF. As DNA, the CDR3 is TGTGCCAGTAGTACGCAGACAAACACTGAAGCTTTCTTT.

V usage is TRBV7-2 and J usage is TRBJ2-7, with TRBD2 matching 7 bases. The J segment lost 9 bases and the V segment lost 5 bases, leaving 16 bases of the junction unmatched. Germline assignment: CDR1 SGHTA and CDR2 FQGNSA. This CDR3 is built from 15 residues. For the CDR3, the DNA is TGTGCCAGCAGCCCGACGTCCGGGGGGTTTACGGGGCAGTACTTC. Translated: CASSPTSGGFTGQYF.

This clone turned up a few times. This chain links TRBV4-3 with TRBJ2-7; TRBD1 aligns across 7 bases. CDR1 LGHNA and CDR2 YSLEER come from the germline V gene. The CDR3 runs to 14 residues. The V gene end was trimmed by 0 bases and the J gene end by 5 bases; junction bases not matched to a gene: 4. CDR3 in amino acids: CASSQDRDSNEQYF. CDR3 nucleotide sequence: TGCGCCAGCAGCCAAGATCGGGACAGTAACGAGCAGTACTTC.

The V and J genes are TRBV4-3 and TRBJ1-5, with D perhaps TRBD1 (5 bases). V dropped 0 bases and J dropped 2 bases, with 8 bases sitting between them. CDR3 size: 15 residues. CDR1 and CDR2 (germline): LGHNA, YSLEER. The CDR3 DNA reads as TGCGCCAGCAGCCAAGACAGGGCACGCAATCAGCCCCAGCATTTT. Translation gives CASSQDRARNQPQHF.